The rows below give T cell receptor beta chains drawn from one sample of a study of immune heterogeneity within non-small cell lung tumors. TCRdb reprocessed the multiplex PCR reads with MiXCR, giving one entry per CDR3 protein. The data hold tens of thousands of distinct CDR3 sequences, with roughly 30% observed a single time. The specimen sequenced was lung tumor tissue. These receptors were collected from a man aged 35 to 55 with non-small cell lung cancer. CDR3s include the opening cysteine and the closing phenylalanine or tryptophan.

V gene	J gene	CDR3 protein
TRBV7-9	TRBJ1-4	CASSAPPIATNEKLFF
TRBV7-9	TRBJ1-5	CASSLVHQPQHF
TRBV18	TRBJ1-2	CASSDSGTRYGYTF
TRBV7-2	TRBJ2-6	CASSLQYSGANVLTF
TRBV12-3/TRBV12-4	TRBJ1-2	CASSKGTGVGYTF
TRBV30	TRBJ1-1	CAYSVLGGVTEAFF
TRBV20-1	TRBJ2-7	CNAQRQGSVSYEQYF
TRBV6-1	TRBJ2-1	CASGTSGSHNEQFF
TRBV10-2	TRBJ1-5	CASSEPDRSPGQPQHF
TRBV6-1	TRBJ2-1	CASSDQRFLQFF
TRBV27	TRBJ2-1	CASSRMGSEQFF
TRBV20-1	TRBJ1-2	CSALKMTGNYGYTF
TRBV19	TRBJ1-2	CASSTSDRRGYTF
TRBV5-5	TRBJ1-2	CASREHLSYTF
TRBV18	TRBJ1-2	CASSPGQGLVYGYTF
TRBV10-3	TRBJ2-7	CAISESAGSYEQYF
TRBV12-3/TRBV12-4	TRBJ1-1	CASRRQERNTEAFF
TRBV25-1	TRBJ2-5	CASSEPGYLKTQYF
TRBV6-1	TRBJ1-4	CASSYFGTGGEKLFF
TRBV4-3	TRBJ1-1	CASSQDRRIEAFF
TRBV5-6	TRBJ2-3	CASSLRTGSTDTQYF
TRBV19	TRBJ1-1	CASMGSTEAFF
TRBV12-3/TRBV12-4	TRBJ1-6	CASSRTEKTPLHF
TRBV29-1	TRBJ1-1	CSVENTEAFF